A selection of T cell receptor beta chains follows, all from one sample in a study of beta chain features in type 1 diabetes. The data were produced by immunoSEQ multiplex PCR, yet TCRdb's version contains in-frame clones alone and is incomplete. Here the sample spans around 310,000 clones, roughly 12% being singletons. Input material: naive CD4+ T cells from blood. The receptor source for this set is a woman younger than 35 with type 1 diabetes. CDR3s include the opening cysteine and the closing phenylalanine or tryptophan. Fields, in order: V gene, D gene, clone size, J gene, CDR3 protein, CDR3 DNA. A D gene is named only where the DNA matches it firmly. Size values are once, few and many counts, or a class for expanded clones, and some rows have none.

>TRBV28|TRBD2|few|TRBJ2-7
CASSPSGTVTPYEQYF
TGTGCCAGCAGTCCCAGCGGGACCGTGACTCCCTACGAGCAGTACTTC
>TRBV30|TRBD2|NA|TRBJ2-7
CAWSSLAVFYEQYF
TGTGCCTGGAGTTCCCTAGCGGTCTTTTACGAGCAGTACTTC
>TRBV28|NA|few|TRBJ2-7
CASSLGGSPNEQYF
TGTGCCAGCAGTTTAGGAGGGAGTCCAAACGAGCAGTACTTC
>TRBV14|TRBD1|few|TRBJ2-2
CASSQDRLRWDSATGELFF
TGTGCCAGCAGCCAAGACCGTTTGCGGTGGGACAGCGCGACCGGGGAGCTGTTTTTT
>TRBV28|TRBD1|few|TRBJ1-5
CASSSGQGHQPQHF
TGTGCCAGCAGTTCAGGACAGGGCCATCAGCCCCAGCATTTT
>TRBV9|TRBD2|NA|TRBJ2-5
CASSRTSGGGETQYF
TGTGCCAGCAGTCGGACTAGCGGGGGAGGGGAGACCCAGTACTTC
>TRBV11-2|NA|NA|TRBJ2-1
CASANGQTSYNEQFF
TGTGCCAGCGCCAACGGACAGACCTCCTACAATGAGCAGTTCTTC
>TRBV5-1|NA|few|TRBJ1-5
CASSWSGQVNQPQHF
TGCGCCAGCAGCTGGTCGGGACAAGTCAATCAGCCCCAGCATTTT
>TRBV28|TRBD1|NA|TRBJ2-2
CASNRRDRNTGELFF
TGTGCCAGCAATCGACGGGACAGGAACACCGGGGAGCTGTTTTTT
>TRBV15|TRBD1|few|TRBJ2-3
CATSRVVGTGFTDTQYF
TGTGCCACCAGCAGAGTTGTCGGGACAGGTTTCACAGATACGCAGTATTTT
>TRBV9|TRBD1|NA|TRBJ2-7
CASSFGQGSPSEMGQYF
TGTGCCAGCAGCTTCGGACAGGGCTCACCCTCGGAGATGGGGCAGTACTTC
>TRBV2|TRBD2|NA|TRBJ2-1
CASSPITSAEQFF
TGTGCCAGCAGTCCGATTACTAGCGCTGAGCAGTTCTTC
>TRBV7-6|TRBD2|NA|TRBJ2-7
CASSRGLAGLYEQYF
TGTGCCAGCAGCCGCGGACTAGCGGGACTCTACGAGCAGTACTTC
>TRBV30|TRBD1|once|TRBJ1-4
CAWKRQGAGEKLFF
TGTGCCTGGAAAAGACAGGGGGCAGGTGAAAAACTGTTTTTT
>TRBV5-1|NA|NA|TRBJ2-1
CASSLGLPNEQFF
TGCGCCAGCAGCTTGGGACTCCCAAATGAGCAGTTCTTC
>TRBV28|TRBD2|NA|TRBJ2-6
CASIPGGAGANVLTF
TGTGCCAGCATACCGGGGGGGGCCGGGGCCAACGTCCTGACTTTC
>TRBV7-6|NA|NA|TRBJ2-4
CASSPWTDWKNIQYF
TGTGCCAGCAGTCCCTGGACAGATTGGAAAAACATTCAGTACTTC
>TRBV6-5|TRBD1|few|TRBJ2-1
CASRPGQGIYNEQFF
TGTGCCAGCAGGCCCGGACAGGGCATATACAATGAGCAGTTCTTC
>TRBV28|NA|few|TRBJ1-1
CASSTPLGGFRTEAFF
TGTGCCAGCAGCACCCCCTTGGGAGGGTTCCGCACTGAAGCTTTCTTT
>TRBV27|NA|NA|TRBJ2-3
CASSSRQGTDTQYF
TGTGCCAGCAGTTCCCGACAGGGCACAGATACGCAGTATTTT
>TRBV7-9|NA|NA|TRBJ1-3
CASSIGGGAFSGNTIYF
TGTGCCAGCAGCATTGGAGGGGGGGCATTCTCTGGAAACACCATATATTTT
>TRBV4-2|TRBD2|few|TRBJ2-7
CASSPLQSGGYEQYF
TGTGCCAGCAGCCCCCTCCAAAGCGGGGGTTACGAGCAGTACTTC
>TRBV7-3|TRBD1|few|TRBJ1-1
CASSWTGAPGGTEAFF
TGTGCCAGCAGTTGGACAGGAGCACCTGGGGGCACTGAAGCTTTCTTT